The rows below give T cell receptor beta chains drawn from one sample of a study of blood T cell repertoires in COVID-19. Clones were read by immunoSEQ multiplex PCR, and TCRdb kept only the in-frame ones, dropping some. The repertoire holds approximately 240,000 clones, around 80% seen once, with roughly 4% in the top ten. What was sequenced was peripheral blood. The source of these receptors is a woman in her forties with active or convalescent COVID-19. The CDR3 runs from the conserved cysteine through the conserved F or W. D genes are given only for firm matches. Clone size appears in some rows only: once, few, many, or a class for an expanded clone.

d_gene	abundance	v_gene	j_gene	CDR3nt	CDR3aa
NA	NA	TRBV10-3	TRBJ1-1	TGTGCCATCACCCAGGGCGAGAACACTGAAGCTTTCTTT	CAITQGENTEAFF
NA	once	TRBV28	TRBJ1-4	TGTGCCAGCAGTTCCCTTCGGGGTAATGAAAAACTGTTTTTT	CASSSLRGNEKLFF
NA	NA	TRBV28	TRBJ1-2	TGTGCCAGCAGATACTCAGGGACTGACTATGGCTACACCTTC	CASRYSGTDYGYTF
NA	NA	TRBV11-3	TRBJ2-1	TGTGCCAGCAGCTTAGCCAGGGCGAGATTTAATGAGCAGTTCTTC	CASSLARARFNEQFF
NA	NA	TRBV2	TRBJ1-2	TGTGCCAGCAGTGAAGGGGCGGGCGGCTACACCTTC	CASSEGAGGYTF
NA	NA	TRBV20-1	TRBJ1-1	TGCAGTGCAGGAGGGAAAACTGAAGCTTTCTTT	CSAGGKTEAFF
TRBD1	NA	TRBV24-1	TRBJ2-1	TGTGCCACCAGTGATTCGGACAGGGGGCAGTTCTTC	CATSDSDRGQFF
NA	NA	TRBV7-9	TRBJ2-1	TGTGCCAGCAGCTTAGTAAATGAGCAGTTCTTC	CASSLVNEQFF
NA	NA	TRBV9	TRBJ1-2	TGTGCCAGCAGCGTAGCGGCCAGGGGTGACTATGGCTACACCTTC	CASSVAARGDYGYTF
TRBD1	once	TRBV5-1	TRBJ2-5	TGCGCCAGCAGCCCGGGGACAGGGGGATATGAGACCCAGTACTTC	CASSPGTGGYETQYF
TRBD2	NA	TRBV7-2	TRBJ2-1	TGTGCCAGCAGCTTAGCTAGCGGGGGATACAATGAGCAGTTCTTC	CASSLASGGYNEQFF
NA	NA	TRBV3-1/TRBV3-2	TRBJ2-3	TGTGCCAGCAGCCAAGACGGTGGGCAACGGTCCGATACGCAGTATTTT	CASSQDGGQRSDTQYF
NA	NA	TRBV7-2	TRBJ1-1	TGTGCCAGCAGCCCCCGGAGTTACACTGAAGCTTTCTTT	CASSPRSYTEAFF
NA	NA	TRBV6-5	TRBJ1-1	TGTGCCAGCAGGCGACAGTGGACTGAAGCTTTCTTT	CASRRQWTEAFF
TRBD1	NA	TRBV4-2	TRBJ1-4	TGTGCCAGCAGCCAAGAGGTCCTCGGGACAGGGCTCGAAAAACTGTTTTTT	CASSQEVLGTGLEKLFF
NA	NA	TRBV4-1	TRBJ2-7	TGCGCCAGCAGCCAAGAGACTGTCTACGAGCAGTACTTC	CASSQETVYEQYF
NA	NA	TRBV23-1	TRBJ1-2	TGCGCCCCTCCGGGACAACCAGATGGCTACACCTTC	CAPPGQPDGYTF
NA	NA	TRBV18	TRBJ1-4	TGTGCCAGCTCACCACGGCAGTCTGCAACTAATGAAAAACTGTTTTTT	CASSPRQSATNEKLFF
TRBD1	once	TRBV10-3	TRBJ2-2	TGTGCCATCAGTGGAGAAGGTCTGGACAGGGGGAACACCGGGGAGCTGTTTTTT	CAISGEGLDRGNTGELFF
NA	once	TRBV2	TRBJ1-5	TGTGCCAGCAGTCCACTGGGCAGATACCAGCCCCAGCATTTT	CASSPLGRYQPQHF
NA	NA	TRBV5-1	TRBJ1-1	TGCGCCAGCAGCTTGGCATCACAGATAACGAACACTGAAGCTTTCTTT	CASSLASQITNTEAFF
NA	NA	TRBV5-1	TRBJ2-2	TGCGCCAGCAGCTTGGTGGGGGCACGGTCCGACACCGGGGAGCTGTTTTTT	CASSLVGARSDTGELFF
NA	NA	TRBV7-9	TRBJ1-4	TGTGCCAGCGTCCAGAACAAGGGCAGGGGCACCCCTAATGAAAAACTGTTTTTT	CASVQNKGRGTPNEKLFF
NA	NA	TRBV7-2	TRBJ1-4	TGTGCCAGCAGCAGTGGCCCTCTCCTCCTTAATGAAAAACTGTTTTTT	CASSSGPLLLNEKLFF
NA	NA	TRBV18	TRBJ2-3	TGTGCCAGCTCACAGGACATCTCTAGCACAGATACGCAGTATTTT	CASSQDISSTDTQYF
TRBD2	once	TRBV5-1	TRBJ2-5	TGCGCCAGCAGCACGACTAGCGGACAAGAGACCCAGTACTTC	CASSTTSGQETQYF
NA	NA	TRBV4-2	TRBJ1-2	TGTGCCAGCAGCCAAGATAAAAACCAGGGTCACTATGGCTACACCTTC	CASSQDKNQGHYGYTF
NA	many	TRBV27	TRBJ1-1	TGTGCCAGCAGTTTTTTAGGAGGGAACACTGAAGCTTTCTTT	CASSFLGGNTEAFF
TRBD1	once	TRBV6-5	TRBJ1-1	TGTGCCAGCAGTTCCGGGACAGCGATGAACACTGAAGCTTTCTTT	CASSSGTAMNTEAFF
NA	NA	TRBV28	TRBJ1-1	TGTGCCAGCAGTGTAACCCGCAGGGATGCTTTCTTT	CASSVTRRDAFF
NA	few	TRBV11-2	TRBJ1-5	TGTGCCAGCAGCTTTGGGAGTACCAATCAGCCCCAGCATTTT	CASSFGSTNQPQHF
TRBD2	NA	TRBV9	TRBJ2-1	TGTGCCAGCAGCGTCTCAGGGACTAGCGGTCGCTACAATGAGCAGTTCTTC	CASSVSGTSGRYNEQFF
TRBD1	NA	TRBV19	TRBJ2-2	TGTGCCAGTAGGAAGGACAGGGAAGTCGGGGAGCTGTTTTTT	CASRKDREVGELFF
TRBD1	NA	TRBV4-1	TRBJ1-2	TGCGCCAGCAGCCAACCCGACAGGGTGGGATATGGCTACACCTTC	CASSQPDRVGYGYTF
TRBD1	NA	TRBV19	TRBJ1-4	TGTGCCAGTAGTCCTCGGACAGGTACCAATGAAAAACTGTTTTTT	CASSPRTGTNEKLFF
NA	NA	TRBV4-2	TRBJ1-6	TGTGCCAGCAGCCAAGATCCGGATTCACCCCTCCACTTT	CASSQDPDSPLHF
TRBD2	NA	TRBV5-1	TRBJ2-5	TGCGCCAGCAGCCGAAGACTAGCGGGCCAAGAGACCCAGTACTTC	CASSRRLAGQETQYF
TRBD1	NA	TRBV28	TRBJ1-3	TGTGCCAGCAGTTTAGCGGAGGGGGCGATGCCTGGAAACACCATATATTTT	CASSLAEGAMPGNTIYF
NA	once	TRBV9	TRBJ1-6	TGTGCCAGCAGTGGGGAGGGGAACTCACCCCTCCACTTT	CASSGEGNSPLHF
NA	NA	TRBV7-3	TRBJ2-2	TGTGCCAGCAGCCACTCCGCCACCGGGGAGCTGTTTTTT	CASSHSATGELFF
TRBD1	NA	TRBV7-9	TRBJ1-6	TGTGCCAGCAGCCCGTCACCGGGACAGGGGGCTCCCGAGGCCCTCCACTTT	CASSPSPGQGAPEALHF
TRBD1	NA	TRBV11-3	TRBJ2-5	TGTGCCAGCAGCCTTAATGGACAGGGACAAGAGACCCAGTACTTC	CASSLNGQGQETQYF
TRBD1	NA	TRBV24-1	TRBJ2-2	TGTGCCACCAGTGATAAAGGACAGGGTGCCACCGGGGAGCTGTTTTTT	CATSDKGQGATGELFF
TRBD1	NA	TRBV9	TRBJ2-1	TGTGCCAGCAGCGTAGATGGACAGGGATACAATGAGCAGTTCTTC	CASSVDGQGYNEQFF
NA	NA	TRBV10-2	TRBJ1-5	TGCGCCAGCAGTGAGACTAATCAGCCCCAGCATTTT	CASSETNQPQHF
TRBD2	NA	TRBV6-5	TRBJ2-3	TGTGCCATTTCCTGGGGGGGGAGCACAGATACGCAGTATTTT	CAISWGGSTDTQYF
NA	NA	TRBV3-1/TRBV3-2	TRBJ1-5	TGTGCCAGCAGCCATGGCAGGGGAAGCCAGCCCCAGCATTTT	CASSHGRGSQPQHF